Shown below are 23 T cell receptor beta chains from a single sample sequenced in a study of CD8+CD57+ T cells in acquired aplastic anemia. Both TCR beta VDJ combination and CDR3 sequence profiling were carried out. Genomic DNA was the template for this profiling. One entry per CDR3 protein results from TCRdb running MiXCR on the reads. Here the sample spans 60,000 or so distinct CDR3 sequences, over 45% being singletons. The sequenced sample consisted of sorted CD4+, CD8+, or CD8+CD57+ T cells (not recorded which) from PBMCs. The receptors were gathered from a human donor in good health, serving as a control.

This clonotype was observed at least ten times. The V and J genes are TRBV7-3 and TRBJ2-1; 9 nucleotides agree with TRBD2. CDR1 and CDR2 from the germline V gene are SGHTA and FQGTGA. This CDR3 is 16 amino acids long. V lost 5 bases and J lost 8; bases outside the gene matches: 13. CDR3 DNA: TGTGCCAGCAGCATGGGTCTGGCGGGAGGGCGAGATGAGCAGTTCTTC. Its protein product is CASSMGLAGGRDEQFF.

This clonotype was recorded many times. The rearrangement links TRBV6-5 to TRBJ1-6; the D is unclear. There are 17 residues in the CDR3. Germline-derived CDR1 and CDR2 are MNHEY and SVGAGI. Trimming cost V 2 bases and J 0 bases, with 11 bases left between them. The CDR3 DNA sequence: TGTGCCAGCAGTTACAGGATGGGGAGCTCCTATAATTCACCCCTCCACTTT. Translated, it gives CASSYRMGSSYNSPLHF.

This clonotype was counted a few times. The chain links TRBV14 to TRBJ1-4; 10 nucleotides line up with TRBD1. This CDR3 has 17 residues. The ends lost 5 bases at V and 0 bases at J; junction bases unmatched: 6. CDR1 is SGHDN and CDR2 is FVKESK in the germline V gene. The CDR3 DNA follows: TGTGCCAGCAGCTCCGGACAGGGGGGTGCAACTAATGAAAAACTGTTTTTT. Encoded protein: CASSSGQGGATNEKLFF.

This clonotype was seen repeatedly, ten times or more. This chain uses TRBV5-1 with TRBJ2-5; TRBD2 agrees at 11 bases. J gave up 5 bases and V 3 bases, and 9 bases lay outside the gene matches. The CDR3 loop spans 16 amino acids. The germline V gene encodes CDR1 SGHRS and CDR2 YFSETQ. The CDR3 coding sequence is TGCGCCAGCAGCTCGAGTAGCGGGAGGGCCCGGGAGACCCAGTACTTC. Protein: CASSSSSGRARETQYF.

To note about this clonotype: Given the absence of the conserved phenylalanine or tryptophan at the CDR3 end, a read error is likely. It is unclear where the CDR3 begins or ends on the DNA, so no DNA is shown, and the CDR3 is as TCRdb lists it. CDR3 in amino acids: CASSRLQLNTEAFCL. The rearrangement links TRBV2 to TRBJ1-1. Germline CDR1 reads SNHLY; CDR2 reads FYNNEI. Termini included, the CDR3 measures 15 amino acids.

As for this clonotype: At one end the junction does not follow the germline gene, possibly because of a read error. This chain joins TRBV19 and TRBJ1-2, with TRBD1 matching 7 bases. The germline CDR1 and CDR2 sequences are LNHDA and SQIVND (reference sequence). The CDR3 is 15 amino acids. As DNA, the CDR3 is TGTGCCCGTAGTAGGCCGGGACAGACTAACTATGGCTCCACCTTC. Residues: CARSRPGQTNYGSTF.

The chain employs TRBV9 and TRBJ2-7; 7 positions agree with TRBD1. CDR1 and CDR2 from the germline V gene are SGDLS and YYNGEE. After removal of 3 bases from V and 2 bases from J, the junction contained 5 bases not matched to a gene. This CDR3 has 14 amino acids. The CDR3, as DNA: TGTGCCAGCAGCGCTTCGACAGGGACCTACGAGCAGTACTTC. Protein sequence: CASSASTGTYEQYF.

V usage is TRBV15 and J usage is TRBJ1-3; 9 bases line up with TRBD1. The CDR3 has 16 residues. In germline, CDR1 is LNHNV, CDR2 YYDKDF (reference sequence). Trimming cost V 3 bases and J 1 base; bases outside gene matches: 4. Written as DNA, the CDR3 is TGTGCCACCAGCAGGAGGGACAGGGAGTCTGGAAACACCATATATTTT. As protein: CATSRRDRESGNTIYF.

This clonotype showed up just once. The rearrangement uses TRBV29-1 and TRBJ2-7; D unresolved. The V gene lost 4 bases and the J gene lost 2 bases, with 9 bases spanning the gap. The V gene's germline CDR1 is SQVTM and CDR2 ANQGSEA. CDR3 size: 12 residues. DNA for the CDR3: TGCAGCGTTGGACGGGTTGCCTACGAGCAGTACTTC. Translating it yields CSVGRVAYEQYF.

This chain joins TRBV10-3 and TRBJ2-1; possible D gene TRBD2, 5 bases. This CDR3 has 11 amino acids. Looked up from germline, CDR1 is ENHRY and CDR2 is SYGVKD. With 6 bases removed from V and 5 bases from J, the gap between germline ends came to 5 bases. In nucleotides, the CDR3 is TGTGCCATCAGGGAGGACAATGAGCAGTTCTTC. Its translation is CAIREDNEQFF.

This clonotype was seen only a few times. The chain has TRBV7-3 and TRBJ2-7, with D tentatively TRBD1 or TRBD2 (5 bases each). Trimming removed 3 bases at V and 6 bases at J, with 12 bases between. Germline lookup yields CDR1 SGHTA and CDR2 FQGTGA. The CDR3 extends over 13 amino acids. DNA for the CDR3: TGTGCCAGCAGCTTCGGGGCAGGTGGCGAGCAGTACTTC. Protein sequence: CASSFGAGGEQYF.

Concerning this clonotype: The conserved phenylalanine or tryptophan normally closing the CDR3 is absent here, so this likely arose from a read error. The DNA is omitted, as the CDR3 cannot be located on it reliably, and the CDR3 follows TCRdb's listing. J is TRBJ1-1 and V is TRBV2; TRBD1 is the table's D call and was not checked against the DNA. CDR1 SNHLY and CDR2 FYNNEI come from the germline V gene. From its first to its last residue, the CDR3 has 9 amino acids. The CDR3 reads CASSERGAS.

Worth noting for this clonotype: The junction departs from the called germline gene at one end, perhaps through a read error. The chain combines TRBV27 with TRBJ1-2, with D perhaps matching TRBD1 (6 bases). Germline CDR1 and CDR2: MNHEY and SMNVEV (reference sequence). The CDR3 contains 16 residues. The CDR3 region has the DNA TGTGCCAGCAGTTTATCTTCCGGGGGGCGCGGGGACGGCTGCACCTTC. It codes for CASSLSSGGRGDGCTF.

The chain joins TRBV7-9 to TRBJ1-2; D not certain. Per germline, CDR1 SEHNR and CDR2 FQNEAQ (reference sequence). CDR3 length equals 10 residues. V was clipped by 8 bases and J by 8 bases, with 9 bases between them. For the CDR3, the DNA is TGTGCCAGCCGCGAGTCAGGCTACACCTTC. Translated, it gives CASRESGYTF. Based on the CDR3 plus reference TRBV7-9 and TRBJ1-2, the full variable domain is DTGVSQNPRHKITKRGQNVTFRCDPISEHNRLYWYRQTLGQGPEFLTYFQNEAQLEKSRLLSDRFSAERPKGSFSTLEIQRTEQGDSAMYLCASRESGYTFGSGTRLTVV.

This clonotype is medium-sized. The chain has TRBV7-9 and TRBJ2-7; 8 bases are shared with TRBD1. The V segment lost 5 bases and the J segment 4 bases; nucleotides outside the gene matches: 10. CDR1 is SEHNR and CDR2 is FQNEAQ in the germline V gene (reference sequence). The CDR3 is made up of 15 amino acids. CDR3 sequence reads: CASSTRGLGSYEQYF. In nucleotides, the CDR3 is TGTGCCAGCAGCACCAGGGGGCTCGGGTCGTACGAGCAGTACTTC.

CDR3 DNA sequence: TGTGCCACCAGCAAGGAAGACTCAACTACCTACAATGAGCAGTTCTTC. Translated, it gives CATSKEDSTTYNEQFF. V and J are TRBV15 and TRBJ2-1; D call uncertain. This CDR3 is built from 16 residues. Trimming took 4 bases from V and 2 from J, leaving 15 bases between them. Per germline, CDR1 LNHNV and CDR2 YYDKDF (reference sequence).

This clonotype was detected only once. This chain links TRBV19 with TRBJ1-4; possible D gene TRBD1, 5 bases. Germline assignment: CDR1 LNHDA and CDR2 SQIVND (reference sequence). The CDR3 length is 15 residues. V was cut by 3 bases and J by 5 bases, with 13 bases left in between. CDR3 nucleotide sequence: TGTGCCAGTAGTATGGGCACAGGCGTGAATGAAAAACTGTTTTTT. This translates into CASSMGTGVNEKLFF. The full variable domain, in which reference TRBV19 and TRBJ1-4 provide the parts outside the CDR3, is DGGITQSPKYLFRKEGQNVTLSCEQNLNHDAMYWYRQDPGQGLRLIYYSQIVNDFQKGDIAEGYSVSREKKESFPLTVTSAQKNPTAFYLCASSMGTGVNEKLFFGSGTQLSVL.

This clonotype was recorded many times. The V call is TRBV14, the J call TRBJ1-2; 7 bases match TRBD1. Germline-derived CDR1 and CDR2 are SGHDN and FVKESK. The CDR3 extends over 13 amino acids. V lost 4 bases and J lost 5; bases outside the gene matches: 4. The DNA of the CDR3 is TGTGCCAGCAGCCCGGACAGGAGTTATGGCTACACCTTC. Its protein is CASSPDRSYGYTF.

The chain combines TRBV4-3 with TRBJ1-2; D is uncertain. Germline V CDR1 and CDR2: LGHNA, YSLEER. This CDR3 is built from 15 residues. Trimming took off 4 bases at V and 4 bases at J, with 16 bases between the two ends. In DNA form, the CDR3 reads TGCGCCAGCAGCCGCGACCGGGGTATTGTCTATGGCTACACCTTC. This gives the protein CASSRDRGIVYGYTF.

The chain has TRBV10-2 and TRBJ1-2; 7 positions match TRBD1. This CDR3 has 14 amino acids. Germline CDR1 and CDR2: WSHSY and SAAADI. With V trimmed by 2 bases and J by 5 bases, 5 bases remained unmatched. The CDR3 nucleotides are TGCGCCAGCAGTGAGCTTAAGGGGGCATATGGCTACACCTTC. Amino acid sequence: CASSELKGAYGYTF.

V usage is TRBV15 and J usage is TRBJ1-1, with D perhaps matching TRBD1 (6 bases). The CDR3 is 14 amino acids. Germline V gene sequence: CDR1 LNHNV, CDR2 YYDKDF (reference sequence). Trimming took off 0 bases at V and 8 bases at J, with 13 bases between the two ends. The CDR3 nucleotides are TGTGCCACCAGCAGAGACCCCGGGGGCTTCGAAGCTTTCTTT. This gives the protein CATSRDPGGFEAFF.

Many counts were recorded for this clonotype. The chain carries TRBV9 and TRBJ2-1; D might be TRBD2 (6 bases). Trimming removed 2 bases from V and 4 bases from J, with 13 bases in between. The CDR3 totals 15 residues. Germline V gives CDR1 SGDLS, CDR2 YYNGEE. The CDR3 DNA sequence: TGTGCCAGCAGCGTCCTAGCGAGCGAGTACAATGAGCAGTTCTTC. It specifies CASSVLASEYNEQFF.

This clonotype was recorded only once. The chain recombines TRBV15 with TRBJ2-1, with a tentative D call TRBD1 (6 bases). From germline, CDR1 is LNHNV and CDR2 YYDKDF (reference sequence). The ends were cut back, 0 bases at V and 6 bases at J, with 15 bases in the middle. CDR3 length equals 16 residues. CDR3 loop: CATSRDAMVRGNEQFF. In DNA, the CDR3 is TGTGCCACCAGCAGAGATGCCATGGTCAGGGGCAATGAGCAGTTCTTC.